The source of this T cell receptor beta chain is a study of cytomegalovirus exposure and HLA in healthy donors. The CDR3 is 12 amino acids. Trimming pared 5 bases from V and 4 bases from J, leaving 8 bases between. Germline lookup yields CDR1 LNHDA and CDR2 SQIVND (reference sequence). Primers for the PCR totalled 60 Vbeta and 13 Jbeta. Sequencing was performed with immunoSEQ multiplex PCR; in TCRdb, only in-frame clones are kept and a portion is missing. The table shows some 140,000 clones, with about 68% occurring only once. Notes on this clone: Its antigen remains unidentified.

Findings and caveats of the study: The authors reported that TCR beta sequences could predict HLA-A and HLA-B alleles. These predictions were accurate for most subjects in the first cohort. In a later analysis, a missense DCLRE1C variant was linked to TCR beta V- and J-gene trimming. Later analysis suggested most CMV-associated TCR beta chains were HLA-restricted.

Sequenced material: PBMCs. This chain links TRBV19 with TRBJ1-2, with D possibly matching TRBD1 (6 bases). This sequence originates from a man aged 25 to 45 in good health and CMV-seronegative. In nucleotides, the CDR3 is TGTGCCAGTAGTGGACAGTCCTATGGCTACACCTTC. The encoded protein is CASSGQSYGYTF.